The rows below give T cell receptor beta chains drawn from one sample of a study of shared clonotypes between healthy human individuals. Sequencing used immunoSEQ multiplex PCR; TCRdb keeps in-frame clones, though not all of them. This table has more than 2,000,000 clones, just over 90% appearing once. Sequenced input: naive CD4+ T cells sorted from blood. Receptors were obtained from a man aged 18-30 years in good health. The CDR3 runs from the conserved cysteine through the conserved F or W. The D gene is left open where the match is weak. Size is omitted from some rows. Given values are once, few, many or a class for expanded clones.

D gene: TRBD1; J gene: TRBJ1-4; V gene: TRBV2; clone size: .; CDR3 DNA: TGTGCCAGCAGTGACCGGACAGGGGATGAAAAACTGTTTTTT; CDR3 protein: CASSDRTGDEKLFF
D gene: .; J gene: TRBJ2-7; V gene: TRBV18; clone size: .; CDR3 DNA: TGTGCCAGCTCACCGCCCAGTTCCGGAATCTACGAGCAGTACTTC; CDR3 protein: CASSPPSSGIYEQYF
D gene: .; J gene: TRBJ2-2; V gene: TRBV28; clone size: .; CDR3 DNA: TGTGCCAGCCCGCCTAGAGAACTTAACACCGGGGAGCTGTTTTTT; CDR3 protein: CASPPRELNTGELFF
D gene: TRBD1; J gene: TRBJ2-3; V gene: TRBV28; clone size: .; CDR3 DNA: TGTGCCAGCAGAAGGAGGACAGGGGAAGATACGCAGTATTTT; CDR3 protein: CASRRRTGEDTQYF
D gene: .; J gene: TRBJ2-5; V gene: TRBV7-2; clone size: .; CDR3 DNA: TGTGCCAGCAGCTTGGGACCCACAAGGGCGGAGACCCAGTACTTC; CDR3 protein: CASSLGPTRAETQYF
D gene: TRBD1; J gene: TRBJ1-5; V gene: TRBV10-2; clone size: .; CDR3 DNA: TGCGCCAGCAGAACAGGGGACCAGCCCCAGCATTTT; CDR3 protein: CASRTGDQPQHF
D gene: TRBD2; J gene: TRBJ2-3; V gene: TRBV4-2; clone size: .; CDR3 DNA: TGTGCCAGCAGCTCCAGACTAGCGGGGAACACAGATACGCAGTATTTT; CDR3 protein: CASSSRLAGNTDTQYF
D gene: TRBD1; J gene: TRBJ1-2; V gene: TRBV10-3; clone size: once; CDR3 DNA: TGTGCCATCATCGGACAGGCCGACTATGGCTACACCTTC; CDR3 protein: CAIIGQADYGYTF
D gene: .; J gene: TRBJ2-2; V gene: TRBV10-1; clone size: .; CDR3 DNA: TGCGCCAGCAGTGAGTCCGGGAACACCGGGGAGCTGTTTTTT; CDR3 protein: CASSESGNTGELFF
D gene: .; J gene: TRBJ1-1; V gene: TRBV29-1; clone size: once; CDR3 DNA: TGCAGCGTTGCAGGGCAGCTATACACTGAAGCTTTCTTT; CDR3 protein: CSVAGQLYTEAFF
D gene: TRBD1; J gene: TRBJ1-2; V gene: TRBV6-1; clone size: few; CDR3 DNA: TGTGCCAGCAGTGAAGGGACAGGGGTCTATGGCTACACCTTC; CDR3 protein: CASSEGTGVYGYTF
D gene: .; J gene: TRBJ2-5; V gene: TRBV7-9; clone size: .; CDR3 DNA: TGTGCCAGCAACCACCAGACCCTGGAGACCCAGTACTTC; CDR3 protein: CASNHQTLETQYF
D gene: TRBD1; J gene: TRBJ2-3; V gene: TRBV7-9; clone size: .; CDR3 DNA: TGTGCCAGCAGCAACAGGGGTACAGATACGCAGTATTTT; CDR3 protein: CASSNRGTDTQYF
D gene: .; J gene: TRBJ2-2; V gene: TRBV19; clone size: .; CDR3 DNA: TGTGCCAGTAGTGGGCAGGGAGAAAGGACCGGGGAGCTGTTTTTT; CDR3 protein: CASSGQGERTGELFF
D gene: TRBD2; J gene: TRBJ2-1; V gene: TRBV19; clone size: .; CDR3 DNA: TGTGCCAGTAGTAGGCCTAGCGGGGGGCTAAACAATGAGCAGTTCTTC; CDR3 protein: CASSRPSGGLNNEQFF
D gene: TRBD1; J gene: TRBJ2-7; V gene: TRBV7-9; clone size: .; CDR3 DNA: TGTGCCAGCGCCCGGGACAGGGGGCCCTACGAGCAGTACTTC; CDR3 protein: CASARDRGPYEQYF
D gene: .; J gene: TRBJ1-6; V gene: TRBV5-1; clone size: .; CDR3 DNA: TGCGCCAGCAGCTCGGACGCAAGTCCTTCGGGTTCACCCCTCCACTTT; CDR3 protein: CASSSDASPSGSPLHF
D gene: .; J gene: TRBJ2-3; V gene: TRBV4-1; clone size: once; CDR3 DNA: TGCGCCAGTGGGCCTAGCCTCACAGATACGCAGTATTTT; CDR3 protein: CASGPSLTDTQYF
D gene: TRBD1; J gene: TRBJ2-3; V gene: TRBV5-5; clone size: .; CDR3 DNA: TGTGCCAGCAGCTTGGTAGACAGGGGCACAGATACGCAGTATTTT; CDR3 protein: CASSLVDRGTDTQYF
D gene: .; J gene: TRBJ1-2; V gene: TRBV10-3; clone size: few; CDR3 DNA: TGTGCCATCAGGGAAGAACAAAAGCCTGGCTACACCTTC; CDR3 protein: CAIREEQKPGYTF
D gene: .; J gene: TRBJ2-3; V gene: TRBV4-3; clone size: .; CDR3 DNA: TGCGCCAGCAGCCAAGCCTTCACTAGGCTAAGCACAGATACGCAGTATTTT; CDR3 protein: CASSQAFTRLSTDTQYF
D gene: TRBD1; J gene: TRBJ2-1; V gene: TRBV7-8; clone size: .; CDR3 DNA: TGTGCCAGCAGTCCGCGCGACAGGGGTGGTGAGCAGTTCTTC; CDR3 protein: CASSPRDRGGEQFF
D gene: .; J gene: TRBJ1-1; V gene: TRBV6-1; clone size: few; CDR3 DNA: TGTGCCAGCAGTGAACTGGGGGCCTTGTTCACTGAAGCTTTCTTT; CDR3 protein: CASSELGALFTEAFF
D gene: .; J gene: TRBJ2-1; V gene: TRBV30; clone size: .; CDR3 DNA: TGTGCCTGGACCCGACGGGCGGGAAGCTCCTACAATGAGCAGTTCTTC; CDR3 protein: CAWTRRAGSSYNEQFF
D gene: .; J gene: TRBJ1-1; V gene: TRBV21-1; clone size: .; CDR3 DNA: TGTGCCAGCAGCAAATGGTGCAGGAGGAACACTGAAGCTTTCTTT; CDR3 protein: CASSKWCRRNTEAFF
D gene: TRBD2; J gene: TRBJ2-2; V gene: TRBV13; clone size: .; CDR3 DNA: TGTGCCAGCAGCCTTGGTCGCTCGGGACTAGCAGGCACCGGGGAGCTGTTTTTT; CDR3 protein: CASSLGRSGLAGTGELFF
D gene: .; J gene: TRBJ1-2; V gene: TRBV5-4; clone size: few; CDR3 DNA: TGTGCCAGCAGCTTGGCCTGGAGAGGGGCCGGGGGCTACACCTTC; CDR3 protein: CASSLAWRGAGGYTF
D gene: TRBD1; J gene: TRBJ1-3; V gene: TRBV6-5; clone size: .; CDR3 DNA: TGTGCCAGCACCACAGGGGCCTCGGGAAACACCATATATTTT; CDR3 protein: CASTTGASGNTIYF
D gene: TRBD1; J gene: TRBJ2-3; V gene: TRBV7-9; clone size: .; CDR3 DNA: TGTGCCAGCAGCTTACAGGGGGCCACGGATACGCAGTATTTT; CDR3 protein: CASSLQGATDTQYF